Ten or more counts support the clone carrying this TCR beta chain. This entry belongs to a study of T cells after yellow fever vaccination. Study-level information: Researchers used SMART-Seq v4 Ultra Low Input to prepare fractions that had low cell numbers.

Germline-derived CDR1 and CDR2 are MGHRA and YSYEKL. The length of the CDR3 is 17 residues. With 4 bases clipped from V and 0 bases from J, the junction kept 9 bases outside the gene matches. TCRdb passed the 5' RACE reads through MiXCR, listing each CDR3 protein once. This sample yields 100,000 to 150,000 distinct CDR3 sequences, of which around 7.4% are seen a single time; around 2.6% belongs to the top ten. This receptor was taken from a man aged 18-30 years who received the YFV17D yellow fever vaccine. This sample comprised CD4+ T cells sorted from PBMCs, obtained roughly 10 days after the first yellow fever vaccination. The gene calls are TRBV4-1 and TRBJ1-3, with TRBD1 identical over 7 bases. In DNA, the CDR3 is TGCGCCAGCAGCCTCCCCAAGGCAGGGGGCTCTGGAAACACCATATATTTT. Its protein is CASSLPKAGGSGNTIYF.